The present TCR beta chain was sequenced within a study of cytomegalovirus exposure and HLA in healthy donors. General study points: Accurate prediction of most subjects' HLA-A and HLA-B alleles from TCR beta sequences was reported. Later, an analysis showed that TCR beta chains associated with HLA were more clonally expanded than others that were equally common.

Trimming left V 5 bases short and J 3 bases short, with 14 bases between. Germline values: CDR1 SGHTA, CDR2 FQGNSA. There are 14 residues in the CDR3. PCR involved 60 Vbeta and 13 Jbeta primers. Libraries were prepared by immunoSEQ multiplex PCR; TCRdb keeps only in-frame clonotypes and omits some of them. The table records approximately 180,000 clones, approximately 80% of them present only once. Of note for this clone: Its cognate antigen is unknown.

This clonotype was sampled from a woman aged 25 to 45 in good health and CMV-seronegative. The chain combines TRBV7-2 with TRBJ2-7; D may be TRBD1 (7 bases). The sample was PBMCs. CDR3: CASSRQGGDYEQYF. CDR3 DNA: TGTGCCAGCAGCCGACAGGGCGGGGACTACGAGCAGTACTTC.